This T cell receptor (beta chain) came from a study of cytotoxic CD8 clonotypes in ibrutinib-treated CLL. This table comes from immunoSEQ multiplex PCR, and its TCRdb copy is limited to in-frame clones, with some not included. This sample has over 150,000 clones, with approximately 80% found just once. Study-level points and caveats: Starting clonality was above that of age-matched healthy donors and tracked circulating CD8+ T-cell counts. Clonality increased with ibrutinib response but returned toward baseline at progression. Among the clonotypes, public ones were uncommon and contracted or held stable on treatment.

This clone was detected a few times. Its antigen remains unknown. A read error may account for a junction end that differs from germline. The specimen comprised PBMCs, sampled after 12 months of ibrutinib treatment. The clonotype was recovered from a human donor with chronic lymphocytic leukemia.

CDR3 in amino acids: CASSQDLEGSPLHF. The CDR3 DNA is TGCGCCAGCAGCCAAGATCTGGAGGGTTCACCCCTCCACTTT. The genes are TRBV5-4 and TRBJ1-6; no clear D. Germline CDR1 is SGHNT and CDR2 is YYREEE (reference sequence). The CDR3 spans 14 residues.